A single sample gave rise to the 8 T cell receptor beta chains below, sequenced in a study of neurological immune-mediated disorders. Each CDR3 protein gets one entry after TCRdb re-called the 5' RACE reads with MiXCR. The table includes 40,000 to 55,000 distinct CDR3 sequences, 10% detected once. The sample was PBMCs. The receptors come from a woman between 40 and 50 years old with HTLV-1-associated myelopathy (HAM/TSP).

At least ten counts were recorded for this clonotype. J is TRBJ2-3 and V is TRBV5-5, with 10 bases matching TRBD2. The V gene's germline CDR1 is SGHKS and CDR2 YYEKEE (reference sequence). The V and J ends lost 4 bases and 1 base, in that order; junction bases with no gene match: 6. The CDR3 sequence is 16 residues long. CDR3 region: CASSLGTSVRTDTQYF. As DNA, the CDR3 is TGTGCCAGCAGCCTAGGGACTAGCGTCCGCACAGATACGCAGTATTTT.

This clonotype was counted many times. This chain uses TRBV12-3 or TRBV12-4 with TRBJ2-7; D is undetermined. V shed 1 base and J shed 4 bases, with 2 bases lying between them. The CDR3 runs 11 residues. CDR3 in DNA: TGTGCCAGCAGTTTAGAGTACGAGCAGTACTTC. Translation gives CASSLEYEQYF.

This clonotype was recorded many times. V usage is TRBV12-3 or TRBV12-4 and J usage is TRBJ2-3; D uncertain. The CDR3 sequence is 13 residues long. Trimming stripped 5 bases from V and 4 bases from J, with 10 bases between. The CDR3 DNA reads as TGTGCCAGCAGTCAAGGGAACTCAGATACGCAGTATTTT. Translating it yields CASSQGNSDTQYF.

Within the sample, this clonotype is medium-sized (0.01 to 0.1%). The V call is TRBV6-2 or TRBV6-3, the J call TRBJ1-5; D may be TRBD1 (5 bases). V was trimmed by 2 bases and J by 9 bases, leaving 11 bases between them. The CDR3 has 13 amino acids. The germline V gene encodes CDR1 MNHEY and CDR2 SVGEGT. The CDR3 nucleotides are TGTGCCAGCAGTTACGGGGGATTCACGCCCCAGCATTTT. It codes for CASSYGGFTPQHF.

This clonotype appeared many times. V and J are TRBV11-2 and TRBJ1-2, with TRBD1 identical over 8 bases. The V gene's germline CDR1 is SGHAT and CDR2 FQNNGV. CDR3 length: 14 residues. V gave up 3 bases and J gave up 3 bases; unmatched junction bases: 3. The CDR3 loop is CASSFSDRDYGYTF. The CDR3 nucleotides read TGTGCCAGCAGCTTCTCGGACAGGGACTATGGCTACACCTTC.

This clonotype was recorded at least ten times. The CDR3 protein is CASTSQPNTEAFF. CDR3 nucleotides: TGTGCCAGCACGAGTCAGCCGAACACTGAAGCTTTCTTT. The chain joins TRBV7-2 to TRBJ1-1; D ambiguous. CDR1 is SGHTA and CDR2 is FQGNSA in the germline V gene. V gave up 7 bases and J gave up 1 base, with 10 bases separating them. This CDR3 region has 13 residues. Full variable domain (remainder filled in from reference TRBV7-2 and TRBJ1-1): GAGVSQSPSNKVTEKGKDVELRCDPISGHTALYWYRQSLGQGLEFLIYFQGNSAPDKSGLPSDRFSAERTGGSVSTLTIQRTQQEDSAVYLCASTSQPNTEAFFGQGTRLTVV.

This clonotype is medium-sized within its sample. The chain carries TRBV3-1 and TRBJ1-1, with no clear D. Trimming cost V 4 bases and J 1 base, with 7 bases left between them. The CDR3 is 13 amino acids. Germline V lookup: CDR1 LGHDT, CDR2 YNNKEL (reference sequence). The CDR3 protein is CASSLTPNTEAFF. The CDR3 DNA is TGTGCCAGCAGCCTGACACCGAACACTGAAGCTTTCTTT.

Ten or more counts support this clonotype. The rearrangement joins TRBV10-2 to TRBJ2-7; 10 bases are a match to TRBD2. The CDR3 is 15 amino acids. V lost 5 bases to trimming and J lost 4 bases; unmatched junction nucleotides: 8. Germline assignment: CDR1 WSHSY and CDR2 SAAADI. As DNA, the CDR3 is TGCGCCAGCAGTCCTAGCGGGGGCCTGGGTTACGAGCAGTACTTC. This gives the protein CASSPSGGLGYEQYF.